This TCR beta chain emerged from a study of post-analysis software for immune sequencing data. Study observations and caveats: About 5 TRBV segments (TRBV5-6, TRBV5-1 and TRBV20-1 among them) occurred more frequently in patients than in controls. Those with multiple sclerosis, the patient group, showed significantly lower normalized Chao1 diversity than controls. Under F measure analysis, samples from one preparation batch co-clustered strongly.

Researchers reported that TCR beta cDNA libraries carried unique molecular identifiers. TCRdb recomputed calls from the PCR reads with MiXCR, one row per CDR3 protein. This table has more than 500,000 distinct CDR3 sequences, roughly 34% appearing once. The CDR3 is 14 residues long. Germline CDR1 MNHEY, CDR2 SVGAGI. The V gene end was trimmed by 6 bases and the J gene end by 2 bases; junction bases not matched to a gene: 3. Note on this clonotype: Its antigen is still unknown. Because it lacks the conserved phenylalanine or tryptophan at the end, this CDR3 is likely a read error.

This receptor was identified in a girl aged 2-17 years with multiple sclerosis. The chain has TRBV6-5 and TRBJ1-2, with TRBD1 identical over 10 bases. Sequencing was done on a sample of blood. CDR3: CASSRQGANYGYTC. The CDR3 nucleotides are TGTGCCAGCAGCCGACAGGGGGCAAACTATGGCTACACCTGC.